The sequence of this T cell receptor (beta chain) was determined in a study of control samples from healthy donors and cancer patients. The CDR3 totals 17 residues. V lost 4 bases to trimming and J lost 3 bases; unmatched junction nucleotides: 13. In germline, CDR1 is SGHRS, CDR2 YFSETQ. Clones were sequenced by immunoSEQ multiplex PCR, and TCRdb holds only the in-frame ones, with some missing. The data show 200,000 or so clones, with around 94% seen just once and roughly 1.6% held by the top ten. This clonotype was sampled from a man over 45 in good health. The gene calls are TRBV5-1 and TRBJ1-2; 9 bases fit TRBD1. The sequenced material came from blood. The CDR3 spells CASSTSTGGFRDYGYTF. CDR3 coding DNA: TGCGCCAGCAGCACATCCACAGGGGGCTTTCGTGACTATGGCTACACCTTC.